This TCR beta chain was recorded in a study of blood T cell repertoires in COVID-19. In the study overall: There were acute and convalescent COVID-19 samples, and they came from the United States, Italy and Spain. Nucleic acid was either cDNA or gDNA, and it came from T cells, B-cell-depleted T cells, or PBMCs.

In the original processing: Reference gene primer amplification yielded estimated nucleated cell counts. Libraries were prepared by immunoSEQ multiplex PCR; TCRdb keeps only in-frame clonotypes and omits some of them. The D gene and trimming were derived from the DNA, and the V and J assignments and clone size from that table. This sample has roughly 150,000 clones, with 79% found just once. Trimming at V came to 8 bases and at J to 0 bases, leaving 7 bases not matched to a gene. The CDR3 length is 15 residues. Germline CDR1 is LGHDT and CDR2 is YNNKEL (reference sequence). This chain uses TRBV3-1 (or the pseudogene TRBV3-2) with TRBJ2-4, with 7 bases aligning to TRBD1. Sequences were obtained from peripheral blood. This sequence originates from a man between 45 and 60 years old with active or convalescent COVID-19. DNA for the CDR3: TGTGCCAGCGGAACAGGGGTGAGAGCCAAAAACATTCAGTACTTC. This translates into CASGTGVRAKNIQYF.